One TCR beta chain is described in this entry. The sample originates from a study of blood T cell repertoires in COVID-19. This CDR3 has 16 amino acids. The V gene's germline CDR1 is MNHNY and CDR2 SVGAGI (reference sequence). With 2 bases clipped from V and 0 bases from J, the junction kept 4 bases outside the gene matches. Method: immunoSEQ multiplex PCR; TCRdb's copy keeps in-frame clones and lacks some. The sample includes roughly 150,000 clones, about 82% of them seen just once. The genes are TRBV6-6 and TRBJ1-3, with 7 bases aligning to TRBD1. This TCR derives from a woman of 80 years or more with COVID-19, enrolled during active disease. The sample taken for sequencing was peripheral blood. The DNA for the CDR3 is TGTGCCAGCAGTTACCTCCAGGGGGTCTCTGGAAACACCATATATTTT. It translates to CASSYLQGVSGNTIYF.